The 29 T cell receptor beta chains below come from one sample, sequenced in a study of cytomegalovirus exposure and HLA in healthy donors. The method was immunoSEQ multiplex PCR; TCRdb's version includes in-frame clones alone and lacks a portion of them. The table includes about 270,000 clones, just over 85% detected once. The sequenced material came from PBMCs. These receptors came from a woman aged 18-29 years in good health and CMV-seronegative.

This sequence joins TRBV5-1 and TRBJ1-2, with D unclear. The CDR3 has 13 amino acids. Trimming took 0 bases from V and 7 from J, leaving 10 bases between them. Germline-derived CDR1 and CDR2 are SGHRS and YFSETQ. The CDR3 loop reads CASSLEATGGYTF. DNA of the CDR3: TGCGCCAGCAGCTTGGAAGCCACGGGTGGCTACACCTTC.

The rearrangement joins TRBV30 to TRBJ1-2; D call uncertain. The CDR3 spans 10 residues. Germline V CDR1 and CDR2: GTSNPN, SVGIG (reference sequence). Trimming removed 5 bases from V and 7 bases from J, with 8 bases in between. CDR3 residues: CAWGPPGYTF. CDR3 DNA sequence: TGTGCCTGGGGGCCCCCTGGCTACACCTTC. Looking up the rest from reference TRBV30 and TRBJ1-2 gives the full variable domain: SQTIHQWPATLVQPVGSPLSLECTVEGTSNPNLYWYRQAAGRGLQLLFYSVGIGQISSEVPQNLSASRPQDRQFILSSKKLLLSDSGFYLCAWGPPGYTFGSGTRLTVV.

This clone was recorded a few times. The chain uses TRBV4-2 and TRBJ1-1; D remains unclear. From germline, CDR1 is LGHNA and CDR2 YNFKEQ. V lost 4 bases and J 0 bases, leaving 12 bases between the germline ends. CDR3 size: 15 residues. CDR3 sequence: CASSLGDQLNTEAFF. CDR3 nucleotides: TGTGCCAGCAGCCTGGGAGACCAACTGAACACTGAAGCTTTCTTT.

The genes are TRBV14 and TRBJ1-2, with a possible D match to TRBD1 (6 bases). Trimming took 1 base from V and 4 from J, leaving 13 bases between them. CDR1 and CDR2 (germline): SGHDN, FVKESK. The CDR3 runs 15 residues. The CDR3 loop is CASSQVPDRSYGYTF. The CDR3 bases are TGTGCCAGCAGCCAAGTTCCGGACAGAAGCTATGGCTACACCTTC.

The chain recombines TRBV2 with TRBJ1-1; TRBD1 agrees at 9 bases. Germline CDR1 reads SNHLY; CDR2 reads FYNNEI. J was trimmed by 1 base and V by 5 bases; bases with no gene match: 5. The CDR3 contains 15 residues. CDR3 amino acids: CASSRGQGRNTEAFF. The CDR3, as DNA: TGTGCCAGCAGTCGGGGACAGGGAAGGAACACTGAAGCTTTCTTT.

The V and J genes are TRBV4-1 and TRBJ1-6; no firm D call. This CDR3 is 16 amino acids long. CDR1 and CDR2 (germline): MGHRA, YSYEKL. The V gene lost 1 base and the J gene lost 0 bases, with 7 bases spanning the gap. The CDR3 reads CASSQAYSSYNSPLHF. Here the CDR3 DNA reads TGCGCCAGCAGCCAAGCCTACAGCTCCTATAATTCACCCCTCCACTTT.

The chain employs TRBV2 and TRBJ1-3; D perhaps matches TRBD1 (5 bases). This CDR3 has 14 amino acids. V was cut by 8 bases and J by 2 bases, with 13 bases left in between. CDR1 and CDR2 (germline): SNHLY, FYNNEI. CDR3 amino acids: CASARQYAGNTIYF. CDR3 DNA sequence: TGTGCCAGCGCCAGACAGTACGCTGGAAACACCATATATTTT.

This clone was observed a single time. The CDR3 sequence is CASSSGQGYNSPLHF. CDR3 nucleotide sequence: TGTGCCAGCAGCTCCGGACAGGGCTACAATTCACCCCTCCACTTT. V is TRBV7-2 and J is TRBJ1-6; 8 nucleotides align to TRBD1. Germline-derived CDR1 and CDR2 are SGHTA and FQGNSA. After removal of 4 bases from V and 7 bases from J, the junction contained 6 bases not matched to a gene. This CDR3 has 15 amino acids.

The rearrangement links TRBV4-3 to TRBJ2-1; 8 bases map to TRBD2. Trimming cost V 0 bases and J 10 bases; bases outside gene matches: 11. Germline V gene sequence: CDR1 LGHNA, CDR2 YSLEER. This CDR3 spans 16 amino acids. The CDR3 sequence is CASSQDRLALLGEQFF. CDR3 DNA sequence: TGCGCCAGCAGCCAAGATCGACTAGCGCTACTCGGGGAGCAGTTCTTC.

This clone was found once. This chain uses TRBV27 with TRBJ2-7, with TRBD1 matching 9 bases. The length of the CDR3 is 14 residues. The junction had 4 bases not matched to a gene; V was cut back by 3 bases and J by 4 bases. CDR1 MNHEY and CDR2 SMNVEV come from the germline V gene (reference sequence). The CDR3 loop reads CASSFLGQGYEQYF. The CDR3 DNA follows: TGTGCCAGCAGTTTCCTGGGACAGGGATACGAGCAGTACTTC.

The chain carries TRBV27 and TRBJ2-7, with 10 bases identical to TRBD2. The germline V gene encodes CDR1 MNHEY and CDR2 SMNVEV (reference sequence). This CDR3 spans 14 amino acids. V dropped 5 bases and J dropped 3; count of bases not matched to a gene: 4. Here the CDR3 reads CASSIRTSGYEQYF. CDR3 nucleotides: TGTGCCAGCAGTATTCGGACTAGCGGCTACGAGCAGTACTTC.

This sequence joins TRBV4-1 and TRBJ1-2; TRBD1 is a possible D gene (6 bases). Germline V gene lookup returns CDR1 MGHRA and CDR2 YSYEKL. Trimming removed 4 bases from V and 2 bases from J, with 11 bases in between. CDR3 length equals 14 residues. The CDR3 nucleotides are TGCGCCAGCAGCCCCCGAGGGGGAAACTATGGCTACACCTTC. This translates into CASSPRGGNYGYTF.

The rearrangement uses TRBV4-2 and TRBJ2-2, with D possibly being TRBD1 (6 bases). The CDR3 contains 16 residues. Germline V gives CDR1 LGHNA, CDR2 YNFKEQ. V shed 4 bases and J shed 5 bases, with 17 bases lying between them. The CDR3 sequence is CASSPTGRGGTGELFF. Written as DNA, the CDR3 is TGTGCCAGCAGCCCTACCGGCAGGGGCGGGACCGGGGAGCTGTTTTTT.

The V call is TRBV30, the J call TRBJ2-3; the match to TRBD2 covers 9 bases. V lost 0 bases, J lost 2 bases, and 6 bases stayed unmatched. This CDR3 contains 16 residues. From germline, CDR1 is GTSNPN and CDR2 SVGIG (reference sequence). As DNA, the CDR3 is TGTGCCTGGAGTGTCTTACCTAGCGGGACCACAGATACGCAGTATTTT. As protein: CAWSVLPSGTTDTQYF.

As to this clone: In the same sample, other DNA sequences code for this CDR3. This chain joins TRBV18 and TRBJ1-3; 7 bases align to TRBD1. The V segment lost 1 base and the J segment 2 bases; nucleotides outside the gene matches: 2. The germline gives CDR1 KGHSH, CDR2 LQKENI. The CDR3 runs to 15 residues. The DNA for the CDR3 is TGTGCCAGCTCACCACGACAGGGAGCTGGAAACACCATATATTTT. This codes for CASSPRQGAGNTIYF. Complete variable domain (other parts from reference TRBV18 and TRBJ1-3): NAGVMQNPRHLVRRRGQEARLRCSPMKGHSHVYWYRQLPEEGLKFMVYLQKENIIDESGMPKERFSAEFPKEGPSILRIQQVVRGDSAAYFCASSPRQGAGNTIYFGEGSWLTVV.

The rearrangement joins TRBV28 to TRBJ1-1; maybe TRBD1 (6 bases). The CDR3 has 12 amino acids. V shed 6 bases and J shed 5 bases, with 10 bases lying between them. Germline-derived CDR1 and CDR2 are MDHEN and SYDVKM. CDR3 sequence (DNA): TGTGCCAGCAGCGGGACAATAACTGAAGCTTTCTTT. Protein: CASSGTITEAFF. Combining the CDR3 with reference TRBV28 and TRBJ1-1 gives the whole variable domain DVKVTQSSRYLVKRTGEKVFLECVQDMDHENMFWYRQDPGLGLRLIYFSYDVKMKEKGDIPEGYSVSREKKERFSLILESASTNQTSMYLCASSGTITEAFFGQGTRLTVV.

The sample holds one count of this clone. The chain joins TRBV7-3 to TRBJ1-1; tentative D call: TRBD1 (6 bases). The CDR3 is 14 residues long. Germline CDR1 SGHTA, CDR2 FQGTGA. The germline V and J ends were trimmed by 5 bases and 0 bases, with 10 bases remaining between them. As DNA, the CDR3 is TGTGCCAGCAGCATACAGGGAGTGAACACTGAAGCTTTCTTT. This encodes CASSIQGVNTEAFF. Together with reference TRBV7-3 and TRBJ1-1, the CDR3 gives the full variable domain: GAGVSQTPSNKVTEKGKYVELRCDPISGHTALYWYRQSLGQGPEFLIYFQGTGAADDSGLPNDRFFAVRPEGSVSTLKIQRTERGDSAVYLCASSIQGVNTEAFFGQGTRLTVV.

This clone was seen more than once but under ten times. J is TRBJ1-2 and V is TRBV4-3; 8 nucleotides agree with TRBD1. The germline CDR1 and CDR2 sequences are LGHNA and YSLEER. The CDR3 is 13 amino acids. V shed 4 bases, J shed 2 bases, and the junction held 0 bases outside the gene matches. In DNA, the CDR3 is TGCGCCAGCAGCCGGGACAGGAACTATGGCTACACCTTC. Translation: CASSRDRNYGYTF.

V gene TRBV12-5 combines with J gene TRBJ1-2; 10 bases agree with TRBD1. The trim removed 0 bases at V and 8 bases at J, leaving 12 bases unmatched. The CDR3 consists of 17 residues. Germline V CDR1 and CDR2: LGHNT, FRNRAP. The CDR3 DNA is TGTGCTAGTGGTTTGGTGATGACAGGGGGCCTTTCGGAAGGCTACACCTTC. Protein: CASGLVMTGGLSEGYTF. The whole variable domain, remainder taken from reference TRBV12-5 and TRBJ1-2, is DARVTQTPRHKVTEMGQEVTMRCQPILGHNTVFWYRQTMMQGLELLAYFRNRAPLDDSGMPKDRFSAEMPDATLATLKIQPSEPRDSAVYFCASGLVMTGGLSEGYTFGSGTRLTVV.

The rearrangement uses TRBV9 and TRBJ2-1; 7 bases are a match to TRBD2. With 3 bases clipped from V and 4 bases from J, the junction kept 16 bases outside the gene matches. The germline V gene encodes CDR1 SGDLS and CDR2 YYNGEE. The CDR3 is 18 amino acids. The CDR3 region is CASSALGLTSDRYNEQFF. CDR3 nucleotides: TGTGCCAGCAGCGCTCTGGGGTTAACTAGCGACCGTTACAATGAGCAGTTCTTC.

The V gene is TRBV7-9, the J gene TRBJ1-1; 7 nucleotides line up with TRBD1. The ends lost 5 bases at V and 0 bases at J; junction bases unmatched: 12. The germline V gene encodes CDR1 SEHNR and CDR2 FQNEAQ (reference sequence). The CDR3 consists of 17 residues. DNA of the CDR3: TGTGCCAGCAGCACAAGACGACAGGGTGGAATGAACACTGAAGCTTTCTTT. Protein sequence: CASSTRRQGGMNTEAFF.

The rearrangement joins TRBV5-1 to TRBJ2-7, with TRBD1 matching over 8 bases. The V gene's germline CDR1 is SGHRS and CDR2 YFSETQ. This CDR3 is 14 amino acids long. The J segment lost 7 bases and the V segment lost 4 bases, leaving 10 bases of the junction unmatched. The CDR3 DNA follows: TGCGCCAGCAGCAAGGGACAGGATAACTCAGAGCAGTACTTC. Translated, it gives CASSKGQDNSEQYF.

This chain joins TRBV7-2 and TRBJ2-7, with TRBD1 matching over 7 bases. The CDR3 sequence is 14 residues long. V gave up 5 bases and J gave up 4 bases; unmatched junction bases: 8. CDR1 SGHTA and CDR2 FQGNSA come from the germline V gene. CDR3 sequence reads: CASSQDREIYEQYF. Written as DNA, the CDR3 is TGTGCCAGCAGCCAAGACAGGGAAATATACGAGCAGTACTTC.

The rearrangement links TRBV28 to TRBJ2-5; tentative D call: TRBD2 (6 bases). The V gene lost 6 bases and the J gene lost 1 base, with 9 bases spanning the gap. The CDR3 runs 13 residues. Per the germline V gene, CDR1 is MDHEN and CDR2 is SYDVKM. CDR3 bases: TGTGCCAGCAGCTGGGGAGGCCAAGAGACCCAGTACTTC. Translating it yields CASSWGGQETQYF.

The chain has TRBV4-1 and TRBJ1-2; D not resolved. Trimming cost V 1 base and J 3 bases, with 15 bases left between them. Germline V gene lookup returns CDR1 MGHRA and CDR2 YSYEKL. The CDR3 sequence is 16 residues long. The DNA of the CDR3 is TGCGCCAGCAGCCAAGCCCCCGCGCATTTATACTATGGCTACACCTTC. It specifies CASSQAPAHLYYGYTF.

V gene TRBV27 combines with J gene TRBJ1-5, with D tentatively TRBD1 (5 bases). The germline V and J ends were trimmed by 5 bases and 7 bases, with 15 bases remaining between them. The CDR3 covers 14 residues. Germline V CDR1 and CDR2: MNHEY, SMNVEV (reference sequence). The CDR3 spells CASSIGQPHQPQHF. DNA for the CDR3: TGTGCCAGCAGTATCGGACAACCTCACCAGCCCCAGCATTTT.

The table lists this clone with a count of one. The rearrangement links TRBV5-1 to TRBJ2-3; 11 bases fit TRBD2. V was pared by 2 bases and J by 7 bases, with 9 bases of the junction left unmatched. The CDR3 sequence is 16 residues long. Germline V gene data show CDR1 as SGHRS and CDR2 as YFSETQ. The CDR3 DNA follows: TGCGCCAGCAGCTTCTTAACTAGCGGGAGAAGATATACGCAGTATTTT. This sequence encodes CASSFLTSGRRYTQYF. The entire variable domain, with the rest obtained from reference TRBV5-1 and TRBJ2-3, is as follows: KAGVTQTPRYLIKTRGQQVTLSCSPISGHRSVSWYQQTPGQGLQFLFEYFSETQRNKGNFPGRFSGRQFSNSRSEMNVSTLELGDSALYLCASSFLTSGRRYTQYFGPGTRLTVL.

V usage is TRBV5-1 and J usage is TRBJ1-2, with D possibly TRBD1 on 5 matching bases. Germline V lookup: CDR1 SGHRS, CDR2 YFSETQ. Trimming cost V 6 bases and J 1 base, with 19 bases left between them. The CDR3 runs to 16 residues. The CDR3 nucleotides are TGCGCCAGCAAAGCGGGAGGGGTGAGAGTTAACTATGGCTACACCTTC. Its protein is CASKAGGVRVNYGYTF.

This rearrangement joins TRBV19 to TRBJ2-3, with no clear D. Per the germline V gene, CDR1 is LNHDA and CDR2 is SQIVND (reference sequence). V gave up 6 bases and J gave up 0 bases, with 13 bases separating them. CDR3 size: 15 residues. CDR3 in DNA: TGTGCCAGTAGACCTGACGGAGAGAGCACAGATACGCAGTATTTT. It translates to CASRPDGESTDTQYF.